Detailed here is one T cell receptor beta chain. The antigen is unknown. Single viable CD3+CD4+CD8-CD45RO+ cells were sorted as the memory CD4+ T cells. As handled by the study authors: After removing out-of-frame reads, millions of distinct TCRbeta sequences remained. Produced via immunoSEQ multiplex PCR; TCRdb's table is partial and in-frame only. V, J and clone size are taken as reported in that table, and D and trimming were inferred from the DNA itself. The data hold about 45,000 clones, with 76% observed a single time. The data were taken from a study of memory CD4+ T cells and cytomegalovirus serostatus. V was pared by 5 bases and J by 11 bases, with 13 bases between. Germline CDR1 MDHEN, CDR2 SYDVKM. This CDR3 spans 11 amino acids. Findings and caveats of the study: 67 of 164 known CMV-associated TCRbeta sequences appeared in CD4+ memory. The CMV-associated TCR signature appears largely within the CD4+ memory repertoire.

The sample consisted of memory CD4+ T cells from blood. The sequence was collected from an adult in good health and CMV-seronegative. The J gene is TRBJ2-7, the V gene TRBV28; D is unclear. CDR3 nucleotides: TGTGCCAGCAGTGGTGACCGGGCCAAGTACTTC. This sequence encodes CASSGDRAKYF. Combining the CDR3 with reference TRBV28 and TRBJ2-7 gives the whole variable domain DVKVTQSSRYLVKRTGEKVFLECVQDMDHENMFWYRQDPGLGLRLIYFSYDVKMKEKGDIPEGYSVSREKKERFSLILESASTNQTSMYLCASSGDRAKYFGPGTRLTVT.